The clone carrying this T cell receptor (beta chain) appeared many times. The antigen is not known. The entry originates in a study of blood T cells in healthy people across ages. General observations from the study: Versus aged donors, long-lived donors had higher diversity and more naive CD4+ cells.

The V and J ends lost 0 bases and 5 bases respectively, with 15 bases between them. The CDR3 has 15 amino acids. Looked up from germline, CDR1 is SGHRS and CDR2 is YFSETQ. Then a second PCR, running about 7 to 11 cycles, was carried out with a sample-barcoded 5' primer and a J-beta primer mix. TCRdb re-analysed the 5' RACE reads in MiXCR, keeping a single row per CDR3 protein. The profile shows about 650,000 distinct CDR3 sequences, approximately 30% of them singletons. The chain employs TRBV5-1 and TRBJ2-7; D is perhaps TRBD2 (7 bases). The source of this sequence is a woman at least 80 years old in good health. Material: blood. The CDR3 is CASSLAGGLLNEQYF. DNA of the CDR3: TGCGCCAGCAGCTTGGCCGGGGGGCTCCTTAACGAGCAGTACTTC.